This T cell receptor beta chain was found in a study of radiotherapy plus CTLA-4 blockade in lung cancer. At the level of the study: There were objective responses in roughly 18% of patients, and around 31% had disease control. The study's findings and limits: Reportedly, early blood T cell clone dynamics best predicted response, with interferon-beta. Radiotherapy plus ipilimumab was followed by expansion in blood of tumor-derived TCR clones.

The data were produced by immunoSEQ multiplex PCR, yet TCRdb's version contains in-frame clones alone and is incomplete. This sample has tens of thousands of clones, with over 60% found just once. With 5 bases removed from V and 1 base from J, the gap between germline ends came to 14 bases. In germline, CDR1 is LNHDA, CDR2 SQIVND (reference sequence). The CDR3 is 15 residues long. This clone was seen a handful of times. Its antigen is unidentified. Receiving focal radiation plus CTLA-4 blockade with ipilimumab were patients who had chemo-refractory metastatic non-small-cell lung cancer. The gene calls are TRBV19 and TRBJ1-2; no clear D gene. This receptor was obtained from a human donor with non-small cell lung cancer whose response to radiotherapy plus ipilimumab could not be evaluated. Here the sequenced sample was peripheral blood, taken from a patient treated with radiotherapy plus ipilimumab. CDR3 loop: CASSPRGRNNYGYTF. CDR3 DNA sequence: TGTGCCAGTAGTCCCCGGGGTAGAAATAACTATGGCTACACCTTC.